The clone carrying this TCR beta chain occurred a few times. The V and J ends lost 5 bases and 4 bases, in that order; junction bases with no gene match: 0. Germline-derived CDR1 and CDR2 are SGHTA and FQGNSA. This CDR3 has 12 amino acids. The data belong to a study of T-cell memory formation after mild COVID-19. In TCRdb, the 5' RACE reads were re-called with MiXCR into one record per CDR3 protein. The table lists approximately 490,000 distinct CDR3 sequences, around 21% of them singletons, with under 15% in the top ten. This rearrangement joins TRBV7-2 to TRBJ1-2; 8 bases align to TRBD1. The TCR sequence derives from an adult woman who had mild COVID-19 (a few samples of this study predate the infection). Cell type and time point are not known. The sequenced material came from PBMCs or a T cell subset sorted from them (not recorded which). The CDR3 coding sequence is TGTGCCAGCAGCACAGGGGGCTATGGCTACACCTTC. Protein sequence: CASSTGGYGYTF.